This TCR beta chain appears in the sequencing data of a study of beta chain features in type 1 diabetes. Study-wide points: Type 1 diabetes patients showed a moderate but significant shortening of TCRB CDR3s in all four CD4+ subsets.

Each of the CD4+ naive, central memory, regulatory and stem cell-like memory populations was sorted via CD45RO/CCR7/CD25/CD127/CD95/CD27. All of the isolated RNA was reverse transcribed, so expressed TCRB transcripts were sequenced. Repertoires were generated with immunoSEQ multiplex PCR, while TCRdb's copy carries only in-frame clones and drops some. The table records more than 300,000 clones, about 12% of them present only once. This clone was detected only a few times. What it binds is not known. The sample consisted of naive CD4+ T cells from blood. This sequence was found in a woman aged 18 to 35 with type 1 diabetes.

This chain's CDR3 is CASTRTSGGTYEQFF. Here the CDR3 DNA reads TGCGCCAGCACCAGGACTAGCGGGGGAACGTATGAGCAGTTCTTC. This chain uses TRBV5-1 with TRBJ2-1; 13 positions agree with TRBD2. Germline trimming cut 6 bases from V and 8 bases from J; bases unmatched to any gene: 8. From germline, CDR1 is SGHRS and CDR2 YFSETQ. The CDR3 consists of 15 residues.